The 14 T cell receptor beta chains listed next were all sequenced from one sample in a study of blood T cell repertoires in COVID-19. Sequencing was performed with immunoSEQ multiplex PCR; in TCRdb, only in-frame clones are kept and a portion is missing. This table holds 100,000 to 150,000 clones, around four fifths found once. Sequencing was done on a sample of peripheral blood. Every receptor here comes from a human donor in a cohort sampled during active COVID-19.

V usage is TRBV10-3 and J usage is TRBJ2-1, with 9 bases lining up with TRBD2. V was clipped by 10 bases and J by 7 bases; unmatched bases: 14. Germline V CDR1 and CDR2: ENHRY, SYGVKD. The CDR3 has 15 residues. The CDR3 is CATSTAGGLWNEQFF. The CDR3 nucleotides read TGTGCCACCTCAACAGCGGGGGGCCTTTGGAATGAGCAGTTCTTC.

CDR3 loop: CASRGQGDQPQHF. The CDR3 DNA sequence: TGTGCCAGCAGAGGACAGGGGGATCAGCCCCAGCATTTT. The chain joins TRBV27 to TRBJ1-5; 10 bases are shared with TRBD1. This CDR3 comprises 13 residues. CDR1 and CDR2 from the germline V gene are MNHEY and SMNVEV (reference sequence). After removal of 6 bases from V and 5 bases from J, the junction contained 1 base not matched to a gene.

J is TRBJ1-2 and V is TRBV3-1 (or the pseudogene TRBV3-2), with no clear D. Per the germline V gene, CDR1 is LGHDT and CDR2 is YNNKEL (reference sequence). The CDR3 extends over 15 amino acids. The ends were cut back, 1 base at V and 0 bases at J, with 9 bases in the middle. The CDR3 sequence is CASSQGPGSNYGYTF. The CDR3, as DNA: TGTGCCAGCAGCCAAGGCCCGGGGTCTAACTATGGCTACACCTTC.

The V gene is TRBV18, the J gene TRBJ2-1; 10 nucleotides match TRBD2. CDR3 length: 16 residues. V shed 3 bases and J 10 bases; nucleotides not matched to a gene: 12. In germline, CDR1 is KGHSH, CDR2 LQKENI. In DNA form, the CDR3 reads TGTGCCAGCTCACCCTACGAGCGGGAGGGCCTGTACGAGCAGTTCTTC. It is translated as CASSPYEREGLYEQFF.

The J gene is TRBJ1-2, the V gene TRBV28, with TRBD1 matching 8 bases. V was clipped by 5 bases and J by 4 bases; unmatched bases: 6. The germline V gene encodes CDR1 MDHEN and CDR2 SYDVKM. The CDR3 contains 14 residues. The CDR3 DNA reads as TGTGCCAGCAGTATAACCGGGACAGGCTATGGCTACACCTTC. This codes for CASSITGTGYGYTF.

The chain combines TRBV18 with TRBJ2-1, with a possible D match to TRBD2 (5 bases). The V end was cut by 2 bases, the J end by 5 bases, with 7 bases between. Germline CDR1 reads KGHSH; CDR2 reads LQKENI. This CDR3 contains 13 residues. The CDR3 bases are TGTGCCAGCTCACCAGGACTTAACAATGAGCAGTTCTTC. This sequence encodes CASSPGLNNEQFF.

The rearrangement uses TRBV9 and TRBJ1-1, with D unclear. Trimming removed 0 bases at V and 3 bases at J, with 9 bases between. CDR1 is SGDLS and CDR2 is YYNGEE in the germline V gene. The length of the CDR3 is 14 residues. CDR3 bases: TGTGCCAGCAGCGTAGTTGAGGGAGACACTGAAGCTTTCTTT. The encoded protein is CASSVVEGDTEAFF.

V is TRBV2 and J is TRBJ2-5, with TRBD1 as a possible D gene (6 bases). CDR3 length: 15 amino acids. Trimming left V 5 bases short and J 3 bases short, with 16 bases between. Germline V gene sequence: CDR1 SNHLY, CDR2 FYNNEI. CDR3 residues: CASSNRERGEETQYF. CDR3 sequence (DNA): TGTGCCAGCAGTAACAGGGAACGGGGTGAAGAGACCCAGTACTTC.

The V call is TRBV6-1, the J call TRBJ1-6, with TRBD1 matching 12 bases. The length of the CDR3 is 18 residues. The germline CDR1 and CDR2 sequences are MNHNS and SASEGT. J lost 10 bases, V lost 4 bases, and 14 bases had no gene match. CDR3 protein: CASSATGTGGDITSPLHF. The CDR3 bases are TGTGCCAGCAGTGCTACCGGGACAGGGGGCGATATCACCTCACCCCTCCACTTT.

The gene calls are TRBV6-6 and TRBJ1-3, with D unclear. CDR3 length equals 15 residues. Germline V gives CDR1 MNHNY, CDR2 SVGAGI (reference sequence). Trimming removed 2 bases from V and 1 base from J, with 9 bases in between. In DNA, the CDR3 is TGTGCCAGCAGTTACGAACGGAGTTCTGGAAACACCATATATTTT. As protein: CASSYERSSGNTIYF.

The chain recombines TRBV24-1 with TRBJ1-5, with 7 bases fitting TRBD1. V lost 7 bases to trimming and J lost 6 bases; unmatched junction nucleotides: 8. The CDR3 length is 14 residues. Germline-derived CDR1 and CDR2 are KGHDR and SFDVKD. Here the CDR3 DNA reads TGTGCCACCAGCCTCGGGACAGTGAGTCAGCCCCAGCATTTT. Its translation: CATSLGTVSQPQHF.

In DNA form, the CDR3 reads TGTGCCAGTAGTGCCGGAGCTTCAGATACGCAGTATTTT. This codes for CASSAGASDTQYF. The chain has TRBV19 and TRBJ2-3, with unresolved D. The CDR3 has 13 amino acids. Looked up from germline, CDR1 is LNHDA and CDR2 is SQIVND (reference sequence). V lost 5 bases and J lost 4, with 10 bases in between.

This rearrangement joins TRBV14 to TRBJ1-2; 9 bases align to TRBD1. Germline CDR1 and CDR2: SGHDN and FVKESK. The CDR3 totals 14 residues. Germline trimming cut 2 bases from V and 4 bases from J; bases unmatched to any gene: 2. CDR3 coding DNA: TGTGCCAGCAGCCAAACAGGGGGCGTCTATGGCTACACCTTC. Residues: CASSQTGGVYGYTF.

The sample holds a few counts of this clone. The chain combines TRBV6-1 with TRBJ2-7, with TRBD1 matching over 10 bases. J lost 5 bases, V lost 4 bases, and 11 bases had no gene match. The CDR3 length is 16 residues. Looked up from germline, CDR1 is MNHNS and CDR2 is SASEGT. CDR3 sequence: CASSGTGTGAEDEQYF. CDR3 nucleotide sequence: TGTGCCAGCAGTGGCACCGGGACAGGGGCCGAAGACGAGCAGTACTTC.